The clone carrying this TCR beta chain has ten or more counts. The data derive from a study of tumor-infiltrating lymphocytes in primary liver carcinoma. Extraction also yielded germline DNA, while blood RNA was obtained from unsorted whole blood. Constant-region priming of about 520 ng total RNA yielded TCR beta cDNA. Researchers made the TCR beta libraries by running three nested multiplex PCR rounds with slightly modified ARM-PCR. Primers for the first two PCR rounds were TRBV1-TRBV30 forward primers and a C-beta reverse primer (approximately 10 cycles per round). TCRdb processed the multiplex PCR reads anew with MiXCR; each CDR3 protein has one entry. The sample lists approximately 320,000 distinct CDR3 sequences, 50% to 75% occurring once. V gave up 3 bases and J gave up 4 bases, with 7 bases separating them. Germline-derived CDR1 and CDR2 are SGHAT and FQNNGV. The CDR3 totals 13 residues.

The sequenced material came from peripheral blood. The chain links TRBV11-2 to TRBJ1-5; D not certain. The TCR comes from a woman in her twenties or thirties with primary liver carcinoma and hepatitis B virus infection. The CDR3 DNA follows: TGTGCCAGCAGCTTTGGATGGAATCAGCCCCAGCATTTT. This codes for CASSFGWNQPQHF.